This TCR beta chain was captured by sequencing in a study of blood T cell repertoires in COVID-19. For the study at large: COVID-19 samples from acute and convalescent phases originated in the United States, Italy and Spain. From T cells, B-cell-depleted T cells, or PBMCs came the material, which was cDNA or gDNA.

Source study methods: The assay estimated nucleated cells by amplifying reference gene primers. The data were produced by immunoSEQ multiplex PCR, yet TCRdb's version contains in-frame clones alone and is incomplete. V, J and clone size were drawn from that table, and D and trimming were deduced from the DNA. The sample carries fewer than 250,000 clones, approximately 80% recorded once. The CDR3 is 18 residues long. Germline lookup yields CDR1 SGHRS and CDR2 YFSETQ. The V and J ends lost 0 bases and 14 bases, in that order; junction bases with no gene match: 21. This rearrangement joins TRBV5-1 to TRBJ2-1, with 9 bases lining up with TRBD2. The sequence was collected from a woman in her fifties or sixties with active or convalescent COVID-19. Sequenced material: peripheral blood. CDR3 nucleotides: TGCGCCAGCAGCTTGGCAGTAGGGGGGTCTAGCGGGATCTTCGTAGAGTTCTTC. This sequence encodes CASSLAVGGSSGIFVEFF.